This is a list of T cell receptor beta chains from one sample in a study of radiotherapy plus CTLA-4 blockade in lung cancer. Only in-frame clones appear in the TCRdb table, and some are missing; sequencing was by immunoSEQ multiplex PCR. This table holds about 30,000 clones, approximately 80% found once. The sequencing here drew on peripheral blood, taken from a patient treated with radiotherapy plus ipilimumab. These receptors were collected from a human donor with non-small cell lung cancer who had stable disease on radiotherapy plus ipilimumab. CDR3s include the opening cysteine and the closing phenylalanine or tryptophan. A D gene is named only where the DNA matches it firmly. Clone size is not always given. Where it is, it says once, few, many or a class for expanded clones.

v_gene	j_gene	abundance	d_gene	CDR3aa	CDR3nt
TRBV23-1	TRBJ2-1	NA	TRBD1	CASHGWDRGQLTEQFF	TGCGCCAGCCATGGCTGGGACAGGGGGCAATTGACTGAGCAGTTCTTC
TRBV19	TRBJ2-2	NA	NA	CASSIGGTGTGELFF	TGTGCCAGTAGTATAGGGGGGACCGGGACCGGGGAGCTGTTTTTT
TRBV13	TRBJ2-3	once	TRBD1	CASNLMQGAKDTQYF	TGTGCCAGCAACTTAATGCAGGGGGCGAAAGATACGCAGTATTTT
TRBV2	TRBJ1-6	NA	NA	CASSDYGQRNSPLHF	TGTGCCAGCAGTGACTACGGACAACGAAATTCACCCCTCCACTTT
TRBV10-2	TRBJ1-1	NA	NA	CATRDLNTEAFF	TGCGCCACCCGGGACTTGAACACTGAAGCTTTCTTT
TRBV9	TRBJ1-1	NA	NA	CASSVGADPYTEAFF	TGTGCCAGCAGCGTAGGGGCAGATCCCTACACTGAAGCTTTCTTT
TRBV19	TRBJ1-2	few	NA	CATTIEYGYTF	TGTGCCACAACCATCGAATATGGCTACACCTTC
TRBV9	TRBJ1-1	NA	NA	CASSVSYTWNTEAFF	TGTGCCAGCAGCGTAAGTTACACATGGAACACTGAAGCTTTCTTT
TRBV28	TRBJ2-2	NA	TRBD2	CALSAGGNTGELFF	TGTGCCCTTTCAGCGGGGGGAAACACCGGGGAGCTGTTTTTT
TRBV6-1	TRBJ2-5	NA	NA	CASSDGSQETQYF	TGTGCCAGCAGTGACGGGAGCCAAGAGACCCAGTACTTC
TRBV5-4	TRBJ2-1	NA	TRBD1	CASSLEGANEQFF	TGTGCCAGCAGCTTGGAGGGGGCAAATGAGCAGTTCTTC
TRBV6-5	TRBJ1-2	NA	TRBD1	CASSYRWTGGIYTF	TGTGCCAGCAGTTACAGGTGGACAGGGGGTATCTACACCTTC
TRBV7-9	TRBJ1-5	NA	NA	CASSPQGGNQPQHF	TGTGCCAGCAGCCCACAGGGAGGCAATCAGCCCCAGCATTTT
TRBV27	TRBJ2-3	NA	TRBD1	CASSFWTGGHDTQYF	TGTGCCAGCAGTTTTTGGACAGGGGGCCATGATACGCAGTATTTT
TRBV28	TRBJ1-5	NA	TRBD1	CASSLGVGGESNQPQHF	TGTGCCAGCAGTTTAGGGGTAGGGGGCGAGAGCAATCAGCCCCAGCATTTT
TRBV6-5	TRBJ1-6	NA	TRBD1	CASRLQGEENSPLHF	TGTGCCAGCAGACTACAGGGGGAGGAGAATTCACCCCTCCACTTT
TRBV14	TRBJ1-2	NA	TRBD1	CASSPTGRGYTF	TGTGCCAGCAGCCCGACAGGGAGAGGCTACACCTTC
TRBV7-6	TRBJ2-7	NA	NA	CASSPNTIAYEQYF	TGTGCCAGCAGCCCCAACACGATCGCCTACGAGCAGTACTTC
TRBV14	TRBJ1-6	few	NA	CASSQETGNSPLHF	TGTGCCAGCAGCCAAGAGACGGGTAATTCACCCCTCCACTTT
TRBV5-1	TRBJ1-1	NA	TRBD1	CASSARDRGNTEAFF	TGCGCCAGCAGCGCCCGGGACAGGGGCAACACTGAAGCTTTCTTT
TRBV7-8	TRBJ1-1	NA	TRBD1	CASSHNRGAGTEAFF	TGTGCCAGCAGCCATAACAGGGGCGCTGGCACTGAAGCTTTCTTT
TRBV29-1	TRBJ1-2	once	NA	CSVSSGVATGYTF	TGCAGCGTATCGTCAGGGGTAGCAACTGGCTACACCTTC
TRBV27	TRBJ2-7	NA	TRBD1	CASRMSLGQGSYEQYF	TGTGCCAGCAGGATGAGTCTGGGACAGGGCTCCTACGAGCAGTACTTC
TRBV6-6	TRBJ1-5	NA	NA	CASAQGVQPQHF	TGTGCCAGCGCCCAGGGTGTCCAGCCCCAGCATTTT
TRBV4-1	TRBJ1-2	NA	NA	CASSQEWGRGYGYTF	TGCGCCAGCAGCCAAGAATGGGGTAGGGGCTATGGCTACACCTTC
TRBV7-8	TRBJ1-5	NA	TRBD1	CASSLDRGSNQPQHF	TGTGCCAGCAGCTTAGACAGGGGGAGCAATCAGCCCCAGCATTTT
TRBV11-3	TRBJ2-4	NA	NA	CASSLAVEYF	TGTGCCAGCAGCTTAGCGGTGGAGTACTTC
TRBV5-8	TRBJ2-6	NA	NA	CASSLALTSGANVLTF	TGTGCCAGCAGCTTGGCCCTAACCTCTGGGGCCAACGTCCTGACTTTC
TRBV10-3	TRBJ1-5	NA	NA	CAISDSVPGAGHQPQHF	TGTGCCATCAGTGACTCAGTCCCTGGGGCAGGGCATCAGCCCCAGCATTTT
TRBV27	TRBJ2-1	NA	NA	CASSMTYRSYNEQFF	TGTGCCAGCTCCATGACATATCGGTCCTACAATGAGCAGTTCTTC
TRBV2	TRBJ1-4	NA	NA	CASRWTGATNEKLFF	TGTGCCAGCAGATGGACGGGAGCAACTAATGAAAAACTGTTTTTT
TRBV10-3	TRBJ1-6	once	TRBD1	CAISVGTGNSPLHF	TGTGCCATCAGTGTCGGGACAGGGAATTCACCCCTCCACTTT
TRBV6-1	TRBJ1-2	NA	TRBD1	CASRVPGQGGGGYTF	TGTGCCAGCAGGGTCCCGGGACAGGGTGGTGGTGGCTACACCTTC
TRBV7-9	TRBJ2-1	NA	TRBD2	CASTLAGSYNEQFF	TGTGCCAGCACCCTAGCGGGGTCCTACAATGAGCAGTTCTTC
TRBV7-8	TRBJ1-3	NA	TRBD1	CASSLVSRGLGNTIYF	TGTGCCAGCAGCTTAGTGAGCAGGGGGCTTGGAAACACCATATATTTT
TRBV27	TRBJ2-2	NA	TRBD1	CASRLRDRGSGELFF	TGTGCCAGCAGACTCCGGGACAGGGGTTCCGGGGAGCTGTTTTTT
TRBV5-1	TRBJ2-1	NA	NA	CASISGTASGNEQFF	TGCGCCAGCATCTCCGGGACTGCCAGCGGCAATGAGCAGTTCTTC
TRBV5-8	TRBJ1-5	NA	TRBD1	CASSLGQGSNQPQHF	TGTGCCAGCAGCCTCGGACAGGGGTCAAATCAGCCCCAGCATTTT
TRBV5-1	TRBJ1-4	NA	NA	CASSRGDEKLFF	TGCGCCAGCAGTAGGGGTGATGAAAAACTGTTTTTT
TRBV7-9	TRBJ1-1	few	NA	CASSLGNQGLQGTEAFF	TGTGCCAGCAGCTTAGGCAACCAAGGGTTACAGGGCACTGAAGCTTTCTTT
TRBV15	TRBJ1-2	NA	NA	CATSRATAANYGYTF	TGTGCCACCAGCAGAGCAACAGCAGCTAACTATGGCTACACCTTC
TRBV9	TRBJ2-1	NA	NA	CASSAGTSSYNEQFF	TGTGCCAGCAGCGCGGGGACGTCCTCCTACAATGAGCAGTTCTTC
TRBV18	TRBJ2-1	NA	NA	CASSPLLRGRGNEQFF	TGTGCCAGCTCACCCCTCTTACGGGGGCGCGGGAATGAGCAGTTCTTC
TRBV5-1	TRBJ1-1	NA	TRBD1	CASSLNRGGMRILNTEAFF	TGCGCCAGCAGCCTAAACAGGGGAGGGATGAGAATTTTAAACACTGAAGCTTTCTTT
TRBV27	TRBJ2-5	NA	NA	CASSLSTVLGQETQYF	TGTGCCAGCAGTTTATCCACAGTGTTGGGTCAAGAGACCCAGTACTTC
TRBV5-4	TRBJ1-1	NA	TRBD1	CASSSDRGTEAFF	TGTGCCAGCAGCTCGGACAGGGGCACTGAAGCTTTCTTT
TRBV28	TRBJ1-5	NA	NA	CASSHNSRYSNQPQHF	TGTGCCAGCAGCCATAACAGTAGATATAGCAATCAGCCCCAGCATTTT
TRBV7-8	TRBJ1-1	NA	NA	CASSPIPGTEAFF	TGTGCCAGCAGCCCGATCCCTGGGACTGAAGCTTTCTTT
TRBV2	TRBJ2-2	NA	NA	CASSRGGSNTGELFF	TGTGCCAGCAGTAGGGGAGGCTCGAACACCGGGGAGCTGTTTTTT
TRBV29-1	TRBJ1-2	NA	NA	CSVDDPYGYTF	TGCAGCGTTGATGACCCCTATGGCTACACCTTC
TRBV6-1	TRBJ1-5	NA	NA	CATSMEVQPQHF	TGTGCCACTTCCATGGAGGTTCAGCCCCAGCATTTT
TRBV12-5	TRBJ1-5	once	TRBD1	CASGLVLGTGPFLSNQPQHF	TGTGCTAGTGGTTTGGTACTCGGGACAGGGCCTTTCTTATCCAATCAGCCCCAGCATTTT
TRBV5-4	TRBJ2-5	NA	TRBD2	CASSSAGTSTKTQYF	TGTGCCAGCAGCTCCGCCGGGACTAGCACCAAGACCCAGTACTTC
TRBV7-2	TRBJ2-3	once	TRBD2	CASGTSGFSTDTQYF	TGTGCCAGCGGAACTAGCGGTTTTAGCACAGATACGCAGTATTTT